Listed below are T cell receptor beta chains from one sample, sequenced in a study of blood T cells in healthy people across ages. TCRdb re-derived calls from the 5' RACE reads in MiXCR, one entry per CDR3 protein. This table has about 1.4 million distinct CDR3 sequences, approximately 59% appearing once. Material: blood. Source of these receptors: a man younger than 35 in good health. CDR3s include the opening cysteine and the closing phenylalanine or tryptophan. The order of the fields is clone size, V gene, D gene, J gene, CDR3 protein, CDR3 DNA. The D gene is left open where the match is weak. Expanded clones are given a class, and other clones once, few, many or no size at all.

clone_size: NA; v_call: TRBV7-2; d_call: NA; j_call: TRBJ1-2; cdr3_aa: CASSDRTSIYGYTF; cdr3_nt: TGTGCCAGCAGCGACAGGACAAGCATCTATGGCTACACCTTC
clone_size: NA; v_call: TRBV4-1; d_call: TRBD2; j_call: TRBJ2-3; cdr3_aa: CASSQDSGLGSDTQYF; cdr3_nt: TGCGCCAGCAGCCAAGATAGCGGACTAGGTTCAGATACGCAGTATTTT
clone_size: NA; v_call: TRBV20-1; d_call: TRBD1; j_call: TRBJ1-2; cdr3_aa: CSARKQGTPLINYGYTF; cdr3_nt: TGCAGTGCTAGGAAACAGGGGACACCTTTAATCAACTATGGCTACACCTTC
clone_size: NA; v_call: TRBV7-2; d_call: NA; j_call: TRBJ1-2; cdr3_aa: CASTISDVYGYTF; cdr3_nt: TGTGCCAGCACCATCTCGGACGTCTATGGCTACACCTTC
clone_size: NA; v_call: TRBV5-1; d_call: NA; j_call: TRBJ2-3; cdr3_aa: CASSLAFQTGRGTDTQYF; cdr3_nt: TGCGCCAGCAGCTTGGCCTTTCAGACTGGTCGGGGCACAGATACGCAGTATTTT
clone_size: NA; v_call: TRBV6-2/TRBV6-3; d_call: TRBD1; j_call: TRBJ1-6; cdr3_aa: CASIRQGTASPLHF; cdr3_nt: TGTGCCAGCATCAGACAGGGGACGGCTTCACCCCTCCACTTT
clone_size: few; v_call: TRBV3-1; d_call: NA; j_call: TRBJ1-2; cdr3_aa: CASSQGHNDYGYTF; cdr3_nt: TGTGCCAGCAGCCAAGGACATAACGACTATGGCTACACCTTC
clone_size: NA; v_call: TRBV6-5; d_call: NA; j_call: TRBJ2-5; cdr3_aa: CASSLFAEGQQTQYF; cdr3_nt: TGTGCCAGCAGTCTTTTTGCCGAGGGGCAGCAGACCCAGTACTTC
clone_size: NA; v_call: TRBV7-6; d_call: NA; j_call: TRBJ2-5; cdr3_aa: CASSPWDTGKAGTETQYF; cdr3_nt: TGTGCCAGCAGCCCCTGGGACACGGGAAAAGCGGGGACAGAGACCCAGTACTTC
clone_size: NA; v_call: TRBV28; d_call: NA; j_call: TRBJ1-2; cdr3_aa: CASSFVLGDSYTF; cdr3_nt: TGTGCCAGCAGTTTCGTCCTGGGTGATAGCTACACCTTC
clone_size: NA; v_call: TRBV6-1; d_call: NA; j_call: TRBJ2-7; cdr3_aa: CASSEGGGGIYEQYF; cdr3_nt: TGTGCCAGCAGTGAGGGCGGGGGCGGCATTTACGAGCAGTACTTC
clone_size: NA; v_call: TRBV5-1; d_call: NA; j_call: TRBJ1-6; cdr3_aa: CASSLEGQGTSPLHF; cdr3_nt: TGCGCCAGCAGCTTGGAGGGGCAGGGCACTTCACCCCTCCACTTT
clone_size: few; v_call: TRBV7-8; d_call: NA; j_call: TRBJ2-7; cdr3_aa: CASSRTDSFYEQYF; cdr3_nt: TGTGCCAGCAGCAGAACGGACAGCTTCTACGAGCAGTACTTC
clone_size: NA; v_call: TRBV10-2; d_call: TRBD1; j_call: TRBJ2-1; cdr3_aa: CASSPPDRYNEQFF; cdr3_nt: TGCGCCAGCAGCCCTCCGGACAGGTACAATGAGCAGTTCTTC
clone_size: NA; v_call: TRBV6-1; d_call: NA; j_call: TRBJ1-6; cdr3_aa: CASREQTGFISPLHF; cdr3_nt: TGTGCCAGCAGGGAACAAACAGGGTTTATTTCACCCCTCCACTTT
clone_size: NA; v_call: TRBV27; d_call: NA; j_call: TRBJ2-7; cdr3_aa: CASSLTITRGEQYF; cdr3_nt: TGTGCCAGCAGTTTAACGATAACCAGAGGCGAGCAGTACTTC
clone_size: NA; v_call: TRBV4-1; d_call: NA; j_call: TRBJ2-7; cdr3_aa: CASSFQGSHEQYF; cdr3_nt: TGCGCCAGCAGCTTTCAGGGTTCCCACGAGCAGTACTTC
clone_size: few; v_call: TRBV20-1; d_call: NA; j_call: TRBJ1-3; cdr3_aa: CSASSSGSPNTIYF; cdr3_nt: TGCAGTGCTAGTTCATCGGGCAGCCCGAACACCATATATTTT
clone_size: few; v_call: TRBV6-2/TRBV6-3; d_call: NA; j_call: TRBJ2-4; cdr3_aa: CASSYSTLRGKIQQYF; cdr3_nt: TGTGCCAGCAGTTACAGTACGCTAAGGGGCAAAATCCAGCAGTACTTC
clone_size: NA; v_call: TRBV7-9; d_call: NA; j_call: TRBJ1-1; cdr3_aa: CASSPDGDGGTEAFF; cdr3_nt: TGTGCCAGCAGCCCGGACGGGGACGGGGGCACTGAAGCTTTCTTT
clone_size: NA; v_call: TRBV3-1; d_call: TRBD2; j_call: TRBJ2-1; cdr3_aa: CASSQEVFSGGYNEQFF; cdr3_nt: TGTGCCAGCAGCCAAGAAGTTTTCAGCGGGGGTTACAATGAGCAGTTCTTC
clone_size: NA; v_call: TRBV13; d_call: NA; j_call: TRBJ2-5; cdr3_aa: CASSLGRGIETQYF; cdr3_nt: TGTGCCAGCAGCTTGGGCAGGGGCATTGAGACCCAGTACTTC
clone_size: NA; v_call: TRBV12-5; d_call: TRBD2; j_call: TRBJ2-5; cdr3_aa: CASGLVPTQREGETQYF; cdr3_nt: TGTGCTAGTGGTTTGGTACCTACTCAGCGGGAGGGTGAGACCCAGTACTTC
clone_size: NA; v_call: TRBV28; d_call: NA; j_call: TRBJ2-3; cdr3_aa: CASSRPHTQYF; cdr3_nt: TGTGCCAGCAGTCGCCCCCATACGCAGTATTTT
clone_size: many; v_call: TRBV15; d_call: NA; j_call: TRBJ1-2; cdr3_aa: CATSRGDPTGHGYTF; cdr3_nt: TGTGCCACCAGCAGGGGAGACCCGACAGGCCATGGCTACACCTTC
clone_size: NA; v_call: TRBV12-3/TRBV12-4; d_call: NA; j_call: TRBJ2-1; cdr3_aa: CASSPPRQSSYNEQFF; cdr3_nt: TGTGCCAGCAGCCCCCCGCGACAGAGCTCCTACAATGAGCAGTTCTTC
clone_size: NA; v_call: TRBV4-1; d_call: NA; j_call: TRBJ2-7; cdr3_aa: CASSQDETGSYEQYF; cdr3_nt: TGCGCCAGCAGCCAAGATGAGACAGGTAGCTACGAGCAGTACTTC
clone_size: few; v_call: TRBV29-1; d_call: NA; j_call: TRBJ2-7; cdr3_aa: CSVYWTDSYEQYF; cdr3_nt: TGCAGCGTGTATTGGACAGACTCCTACGAGCAGTACTTC
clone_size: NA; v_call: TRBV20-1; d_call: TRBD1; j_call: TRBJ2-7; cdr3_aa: CSALNRQGKHEQYF; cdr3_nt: TGCAGTGCCCTGAACCGACAGGGGAAACACGAGCAGTACTTC
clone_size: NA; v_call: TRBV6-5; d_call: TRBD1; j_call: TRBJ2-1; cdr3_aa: CASSGDRHNEQFF; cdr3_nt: TGTGCCAGCAGTGGGGACAGACACAATGAGCAGTTCTTC
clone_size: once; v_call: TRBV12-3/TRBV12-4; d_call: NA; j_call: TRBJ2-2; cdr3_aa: CASSLGSLGSGELFF; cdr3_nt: TGTGCCAGCAGTTTAGGGTCCCTTGGGTCCGGGGAGCTGTTTTTT
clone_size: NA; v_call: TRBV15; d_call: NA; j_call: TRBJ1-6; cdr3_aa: CATSRDSFALHF; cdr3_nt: TGTGCCACCAGCAGAGATAGTTTTGCCCTCCACTTT
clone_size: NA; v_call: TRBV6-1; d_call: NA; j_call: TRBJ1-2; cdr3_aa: CASASGTLAGYGYTF; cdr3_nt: TGTGCCAGCGCCTCCGGGACCCTTGCAGGCTATGGCTACACCTTC
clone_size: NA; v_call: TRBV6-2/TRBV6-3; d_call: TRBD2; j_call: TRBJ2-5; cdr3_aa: CASSYRIQPFASGGDLQETQYF; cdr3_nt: TGTGCCAGCAGTTACCGTATCCAGCCCTTCGCTAGCGGGGGAGACCTACAAGAGACCCAGTACTTC
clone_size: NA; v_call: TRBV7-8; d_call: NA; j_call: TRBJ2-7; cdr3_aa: CASSLIPSYEQYF; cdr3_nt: TGTGCCAGCAGCTTAATTCCGTCCTACGAGCAGTACTTC
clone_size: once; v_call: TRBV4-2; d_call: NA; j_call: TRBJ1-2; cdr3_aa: CASSQDLRGEIYGYTF; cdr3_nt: TGTGCCAGCAGCCAAGATCTACGGGGCGAGATCTATGGCTACACCTTC
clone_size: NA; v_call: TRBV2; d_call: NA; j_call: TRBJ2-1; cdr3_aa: CANPRESSYNEQFF; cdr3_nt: TGTGCCAACCCCAGGGAAAGCTCCTACAATGAGCAGTTCTTC
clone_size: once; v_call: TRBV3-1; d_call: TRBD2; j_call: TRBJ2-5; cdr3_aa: CASSQRTSGRGWQETQYF; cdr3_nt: TGTGCCAGCAGCCAAAGGACTAGCGGGAGAGGTTGGCAAGAGACCCAGTACTTC
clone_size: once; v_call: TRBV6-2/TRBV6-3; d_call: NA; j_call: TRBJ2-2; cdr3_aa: CASKKDLHSGGELFF; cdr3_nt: TGTGCCAGCAAGAAGGACCTTCACTCGGGCGGGGAGCTGTTTTTT
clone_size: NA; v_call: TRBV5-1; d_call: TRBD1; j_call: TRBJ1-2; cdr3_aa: CASSLEGDSVYGYTF; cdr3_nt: TGCGCCAGCAGCTTGGAGGGGGACAGTGTCTATGGCTACACCTTC
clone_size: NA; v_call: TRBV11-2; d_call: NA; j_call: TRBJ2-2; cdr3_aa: CAGSNKRDHPTGELFF; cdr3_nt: TGTGCCGGCAGCAACAAACGGGACCACCCCACCGGGGAGCTGTTTTTT
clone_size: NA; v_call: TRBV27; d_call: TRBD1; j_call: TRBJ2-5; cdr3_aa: CASSNGQGKETQYF; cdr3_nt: TGTGCCAGCAGTAACGGACAGGGCAAAGAGACCCAGTACTTC